This T cell receptor beta chain was sequenced during a study of cytomegalovirus exposure and HLA in healthy donors. General observations from the study: The study recorded 160 or so TCR beta chains that were cytomegalovirus-associated.

Note on this clone: Its antigen is not identified.

Researchers ran the PCR with 60 Vbeta and 13 Jbeta primers. The assay was immunoSEQ multiplex PCR, and TCRdb's table has in-frame clones only and misses some. The profile shows about 110,000 clones, approximately 70% of them singletons. Sequenced input: PBMCs. This clonotype was sampled from a woman aged 70 to 79 in good health and CMV-seropositive.

CDR3 nucleotides: TGTGCCAGCAGTCGGGAGGGGGCTTTCGGAAACACCATATATTTT. Its protein is CASSREGAFGNTIYF. The V gene is TRBV27, the J gene TRBJ1-3; the match to TRBD1 covers 7 bases. Germline loops: CDR1 MNHEY, CDR2 SMNVEV (reference sequence). V lost 5 bases to trimming and J lost 4 bases; unmatched junction nucleotides: 8. This CDR3 is built from 15 residues.